Following are 6 T cell receptor beta chains from one sample sequenced in a study of blood T cell repertoires in COVID-19. Assay used: immunoSEQ multiplex PCR; TCRdb lists only in-frame clones, some missing. The repertoire holds about 110,000 clones, with approximately 85% as singletons. Sequencing used peripheral blood. These receptors were collected from a woman in her sixties with COVID-19, enrolled during active disease.

V and J are TRBV27 and TRBJ1-6, with a weak D call TRBD1 (5 bases). V was shortened by 6 bases and J by 10 bases, with 19 bases between the two germline ends. The CDR3 consists of 15 residues. Germline CDR1 is MNHEY and CDR2 is SMNVEV (reference sequence). The CDR3 DNA is TGTGCCAGCAGCCGAACACAGGTTTTAGAGTCACCCCTCCACTTT. Translating gives CASSRTQVLESPLHF.

J is TRBJ1-1 and V is TRBV4-1; 7 nucleotides agree with TRBD1. The CDR3 consists of 14 residues. Germline V gene sequence: CDR1 MGHRA, CDR2 YSYEKL. Trimming removed 0 bases from V and 11 bases from J; junction bases left unmatched: 9. DNA of the CDR3: TGCGCCAGCAGCCAAGAAGACAGGGCCCAAGGGGCTTTCTTT. Translating gives CASSQEDRAQGAFF.

The count of this clone is one. J is TRBJ2-1 and V is TRBV3-1 (or the pseudogene TRBV3-2); D gene uncertain. V lost 0 bases and J lost 4, with 7 bases in between. CDR1 is LGHDT, CDR2 YNNKEL, per germline (reference sequence). This CDR3 is built from 14 residues. CDR3 sequence (DNA): TGTGCCAGCAGCCAAGATCCACAGTACAATGAGCAGTTCTTC. It yields the protein CASSQDPQYNEQFF.

V and J are TRBV7-9 and TRBJ2-5, with 8 bases aligning to TRBD1. The ends lost 2 bases at V and 2 bases at J; junction bases unmatched: 4. The CDR3 has 15 amino acids. Germline lookup yields CDR1 SEHNR and CDR2 FQNEAQ (reference sequence). The CDR3 DNA is TGTGCCAGCAGCTTACCGGGACAGGTACAAGAGACCCAGTACTTC. Protein product: CASSLPGQVQETQYF.

This chain connects TRBV7-9 to TRBJ2-7; TRBD1 aligns across 7 bases. Trimming removed 5 bases from V and 1 base from J; junction bases left unmatched: 11. The length of the CDR3 is 16 residues. Germline CDR1 SEHNR, CDR2 FQNEAQ (reference sequence). CDR3 in DNA: TGTGCCAGCAGCCCCCGTGGGACAGCGGATTCCTACGAGCAGTACTTC. Translation: CASSPRGTADSYEQYF.

The rearrangement uses TRBV19 and TRBJ1-2, with TRBD1 matching 11 bases. V was clipped by 4 bases and J by 9 bases; unmatched bases: 7. Germline lookup yields CDR1 LNHDA and CDR2 SQIVND (reference sequence). This CDR3 is built from 14 residues. The CDR3 loop reads CASSTGTGGPSYTF. The CDR3 DNA is TGTGCCAGTAGTACAGGGACAGGGGGTCCGAGCTACACCTTC.